This T cell receptor (beta chain) was captured by sequencing in a study of control samples from healthy donors and cancer patients. Germline V gene data show CDR1 as ENHRY and CDR2 as SYGVKD. This CDR3 has 14 amino acids. A note on this clone: A junction boundary mismatches the germline segment, possibly from a read error.

Sequencing used immunoSEQ multiplex PCR; TCRdb keeps in-frame clones, though not all of them. The data contain tens of thousands of clones, around 90% of them singletons. The gene calls are TRBV10-3 and TRBJ2-1; TRBD2 aligns across 10 bases. Sequenced: formalin-fixed, paraffin-embedded tissue. The receptor comes from a female donor with melanoma. CDR3 sequence reads: CTIRRAGGDNEQFF. The CDR3 DNA follows: TGTACCATCAGACGAGCGGGGGGGGACAATGAGCAGTTCTTC.